The TCR beta chain described here comes from a study of tumor and adjacent non-tumor tissue in lung cancer. Overall study results and limits: Shorter survival was associated with higher TCR diversity in tumors. Top 100 clones took a larger repertoire share in normal lung.

By sample share, this clonotype is large. What it binds is unknown. Trimming removed 6 bases at V and 7 bases at J, with 4 bases between. From germline, CDR1 is DFQATT and CDR2 SNEGSKA (reference sequence). CDR3 length: 9 amino acids. RNA was extracted from bulk tissue without any cell sorting. TCRbeta libraries were built with three rounds of nested PCR, modified from ARM-PCR. Via MiXCR, TCRdb re-called the multiplex PCR reads, giving one row per CDR3 protein. Of some 100,000 distinct CDR3 sequences listed, roughly 77% are singletons. The specimen sequenced was lung tumor tissue. The receptor was isolated from a woman aged 60 to 75 with non-small cell lung cancer. The chain has TRBV20-1 and TRBJ2-1, with D unresolved. CDR3: CSAGNEQFF. CDR3 DNA: TGCAGTGCGGGGAATGAGCAGTTCTTC.